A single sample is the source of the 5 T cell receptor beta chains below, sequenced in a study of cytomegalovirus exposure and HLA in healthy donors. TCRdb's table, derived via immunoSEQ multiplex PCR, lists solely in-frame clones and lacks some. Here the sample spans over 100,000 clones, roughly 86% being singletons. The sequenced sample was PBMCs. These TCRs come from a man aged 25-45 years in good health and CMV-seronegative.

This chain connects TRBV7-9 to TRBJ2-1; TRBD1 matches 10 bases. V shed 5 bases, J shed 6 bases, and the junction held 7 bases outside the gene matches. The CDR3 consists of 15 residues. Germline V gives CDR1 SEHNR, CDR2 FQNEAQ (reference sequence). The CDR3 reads CASSLRTGGSNEQFF. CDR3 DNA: TGTGCCAGCAGCCTCCGGACAGGGGGGAGCAATGAGCAGTTCTTC.

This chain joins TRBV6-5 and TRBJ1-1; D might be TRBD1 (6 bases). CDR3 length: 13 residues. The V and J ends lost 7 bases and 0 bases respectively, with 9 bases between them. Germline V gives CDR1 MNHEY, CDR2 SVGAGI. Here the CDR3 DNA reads TGTGCCAGCACAGGGGTTCTGAACACTGAAGCTTTCTTT. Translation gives CASTGVLNTEAFF.

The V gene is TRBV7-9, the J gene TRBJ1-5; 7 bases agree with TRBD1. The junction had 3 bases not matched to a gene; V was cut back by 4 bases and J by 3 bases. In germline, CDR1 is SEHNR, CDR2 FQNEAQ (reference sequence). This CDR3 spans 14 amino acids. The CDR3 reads CASSYTGVNQPQHF. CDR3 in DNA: TGTGCCAGCAGCTACACAGGGGTCAATCAGCCCCAGCATTTT.

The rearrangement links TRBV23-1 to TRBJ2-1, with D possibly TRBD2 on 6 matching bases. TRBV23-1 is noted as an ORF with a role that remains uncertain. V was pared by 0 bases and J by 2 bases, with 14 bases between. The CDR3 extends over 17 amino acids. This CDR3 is CASSQSEGGHPYNEQFF. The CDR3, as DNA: TGCGCCAGCAGTCAATCGGAGGGAGGTCATCCCTACAATGAGCAGTTCTTC.

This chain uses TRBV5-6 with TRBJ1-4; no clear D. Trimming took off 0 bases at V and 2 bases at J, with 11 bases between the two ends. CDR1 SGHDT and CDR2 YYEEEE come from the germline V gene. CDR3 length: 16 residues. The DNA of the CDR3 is TGTGCCAGCAGCTTGGTGGGCCCGGGGACTAATGAAAAACTGTTTTTT. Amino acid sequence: CASSLVGPGTNEKLFF.